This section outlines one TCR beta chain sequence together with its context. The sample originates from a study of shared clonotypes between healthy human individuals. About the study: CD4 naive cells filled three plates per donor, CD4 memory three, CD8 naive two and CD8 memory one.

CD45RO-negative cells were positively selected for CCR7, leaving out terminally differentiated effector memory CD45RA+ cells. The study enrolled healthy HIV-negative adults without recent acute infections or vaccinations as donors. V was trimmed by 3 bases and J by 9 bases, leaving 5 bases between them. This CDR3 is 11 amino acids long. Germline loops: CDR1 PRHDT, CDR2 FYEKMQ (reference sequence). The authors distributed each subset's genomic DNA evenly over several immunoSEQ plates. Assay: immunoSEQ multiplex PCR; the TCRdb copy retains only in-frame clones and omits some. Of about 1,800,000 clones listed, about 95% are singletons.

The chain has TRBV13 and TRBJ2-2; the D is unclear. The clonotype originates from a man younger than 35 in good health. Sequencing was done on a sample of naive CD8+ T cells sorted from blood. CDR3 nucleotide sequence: TGTGCCAGCAGCTTCCCCCGGGAGCTGTTTTTT. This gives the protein CASSFPRELFF.